The entry that follows covers one T cell receptor beta chain sequence. The CDR3 runs to 16 residues. The germline V gene encodes CDR1 MGHRA and CDR2 YSYEKL. Deletions cut 3 bases from V and 4 bases from J, with 19 bases between. These data come from a study of blood T cell repertoires in COVID-19. Study-level background: The cDNA or gDNA used as material had been derived from T cells, B-cell-depleted T cells, or PBMCs.

Clones were read by immunoSEQ multiplex PCR, and TCRdb kept only the in-frame ones, dropping some. The sample has tens of thousands of clones, nearly 90% seen once. This rearrangement joins TRBV4-1 to TRBJ2-7; D perhaps matches TRBD2 (6 bases). The specimen was peripheral blood. The sequence was obtained from a woman between 45 and 60 years old with COVID-19, enrolled during active disease. As DNA, the CDR3 is TGCGCCAGCAGCCACCCCACGAGGAGGGTTGGGTACGAGCAGTACTTC. It translates to CASSHPTRRVGYEQYF.